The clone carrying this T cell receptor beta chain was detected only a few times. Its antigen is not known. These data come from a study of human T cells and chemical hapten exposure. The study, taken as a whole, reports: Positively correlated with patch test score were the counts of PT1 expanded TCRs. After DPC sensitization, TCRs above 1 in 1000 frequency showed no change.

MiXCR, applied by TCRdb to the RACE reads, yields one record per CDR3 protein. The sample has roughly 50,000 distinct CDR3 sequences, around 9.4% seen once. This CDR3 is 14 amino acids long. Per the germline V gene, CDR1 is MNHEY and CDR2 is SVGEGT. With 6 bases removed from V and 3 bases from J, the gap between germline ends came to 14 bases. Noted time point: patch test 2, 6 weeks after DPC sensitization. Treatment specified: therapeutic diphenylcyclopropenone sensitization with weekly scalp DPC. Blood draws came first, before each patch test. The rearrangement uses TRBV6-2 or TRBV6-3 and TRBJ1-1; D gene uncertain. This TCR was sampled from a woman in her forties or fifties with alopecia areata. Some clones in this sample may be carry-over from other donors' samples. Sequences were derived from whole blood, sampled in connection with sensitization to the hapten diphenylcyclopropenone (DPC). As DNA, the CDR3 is TGTGCCAGCAGGATTGATGCGCAGGACACTGAAGCTTTCTTT. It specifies CASRIDAQDTEAFF.